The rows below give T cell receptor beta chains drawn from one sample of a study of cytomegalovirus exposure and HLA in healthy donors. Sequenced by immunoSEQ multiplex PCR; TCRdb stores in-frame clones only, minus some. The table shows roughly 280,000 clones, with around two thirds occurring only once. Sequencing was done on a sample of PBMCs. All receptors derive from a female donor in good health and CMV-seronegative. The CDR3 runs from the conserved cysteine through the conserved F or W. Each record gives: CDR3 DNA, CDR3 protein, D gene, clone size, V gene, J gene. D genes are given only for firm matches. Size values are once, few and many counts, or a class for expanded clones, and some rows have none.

CDR3nt: TGTGCCTGGAGTACCTCGGACGGGAGTGGCTACACCTTC
CDR3aa: CAWSTSDGSGYTF
d_gene: -
abundance: -
v_gene: TRBV30
j_gene: TRBJ1-2

CDR3nt: TGTGCCAGCAGCTTAGCCAGGTCCCTCTATGGCTACACCTTC
CDR3aa: CASSLARSLYGYTF
d_gene: -
abundance: -
v_gene: TRBV7-2
j_gene: TRBJ1-2

CDR3nt: TGTGCCAGCTCACCACAATCTTGGGGCCTGAACACTGAAGCTTTCTTT
CDR3aa: CASSPQSWGLNTEAFF
d_gene: -
abundance: -
v_gene: TRBV18
j_gene: TRBJ1-1

CDR3nt: TGTGCCAGCAGGCCTCCCATCCCCGGGACTAGACCCCTTGAGCAGTACTTC
CDR3aa: CASRPPIPGTRPLEQYF
d_gene: TRBD2
abundance: -
v_gene: TRBV28
j_gene: TRBJ2-7

CDR3nt: TGCGCCAGCAGCCAAGATCGGACAGGGATTAACACCGGGGAGCTGTTTTTT
CDR3aa: CASSQDRTGINTGELFF
d_gene: TRBD1
abundance: -
v_gene: TRBV4-1
j_gene: TRBJ2-2

CDR3nt: TGCGCCAGCAGCTTGGGGACAGTTGTTCCAGATACGCAGTATTTT
CDR3aa: CASSLGTVVPDTQYF
d_gene: -
abundance: -
v_gene: TRBV5-1
j_gene: TRBJ2-3

CDR3nt: TGTGCCAGCAGCCGAGTGCCCGGGGAGGCTGAAGCTTTCTTT
CDR3aa: CASSRVPGEAEAFF
d_gene: -
abundance: -
v_gene: TRBV27
j_gene: TRBJ1-1

CDR3nt: TGCGCCAGCAGCCAAGATCCGGGACTAGCCGACGCGTTCCAGTACTTC
CDR3aa: CASSQDPGLADAFQYF
d_gene: TRBD2
abundance: -
v_gene: TRBV4-1
j_gene: TRBJ2-5

CDR3nt: TGCGCCAGCAGCCAAGACCGGGGTCCCTCCTACAATGAGCAGTTCTTC
CDR3aa: CASSQDRGPSYNEQFF
d_gene: -
abundance: once
v_gene: TRBV4-1
j_gene: TRBJ2-1

CDR3nt: TGTGCCAGCAAAGTCAGCGGGAGGGCCGACGTGGTGCAGTTCTTC
CDR3aa: CASKVSGRADVVQFF
d_gene: TRBD2
abundance: -
v_gene: TRBV28
j_gene: TRBJ2-1

CDR3nt: TGTGCCCAGGACAGGGGGGACACTGAAGCTTTCTTT
CDR3aa: CAQDRGDTEAFF
d_gene: TRBD1
abundance: once
v_gene: TRBV30
j_gene: TRBJ1-1

CDR3nt: TGTGCCAGCAGCTTAGTTGCTGGGGGCAACTCCTACAATGAGCAGTTCTTC
CDR3aa: CASSLVAGGNSYNEQFF
d_gene: -
abundance: few
v_gene: TRBV7-2
j_gene: TRBJ2-1

CDR3nt: TGTGCCAGCAGCTTATTTTCCAGGGGGCTTGGTCAGCCCCAGCATTTT
CDR3aa: CASSLFSRGLGQPQHF
d_gene: TRBD1
abundance: once
v_gene: TRBV7-8
j_gene: TRBJ1-5

CDR3nt: TGTGCCAGTAGCCGAGGTGAGCTAGCGGGAGGGCCTGAGCAGTTCTTC
CDR3aa: CASSRGELAGGPEQFF
d_gene: TRBD2
abundance: few
v_gene: TRBV27
j_gene: TRBJ2-1

CDR3nt: TGTGCCAGCAGTTTAGAGGGACTCTCTGGAAACACCATATATTTT
CDR3aa: CASSLEGLSGNTIYF
d_gene: -
abundance: few
v_gene: TRBV27
j_gene: TRBJ1-3

CDR3nt: TGTGCCAGCAGCTTGGTAGACAGGGAATCTGGCTACACCTTC
CDR3aa: CASSLVDRESGYTF
d_gene: TRBD1
abundance: -
v_gene: TRBV5-8
j_gene: TRBJ1-2

CDR3nt: TGTGCCAGCAGTGGTAGTTTTGACTTAGCCCAGTACTTC
CDR3aa: CASSGSFDLAQYF
d_gene: -
abundance: once
v_gene: TRBV6-1
j_gene: TRBJ2-5

CDR3nt: TGTTCCAGCAGCTCGACATCCTATAACTATGGCTACACCTTC
CDR3aa: CSSSSTSYNYGYTF
d_gene: -
abundance: -
v_gene: TRBV7-9
j_gene: TRBJ1-2

CDR3nt: TGCGCCAGCAGCCAACAGGGACAGCTGAACACTGAAGCTTTCTTT
CDR3aa: CASSQQGQLNTEAFF
d_gene: TRBD1
abundance: -
v_gene: TRBV4-1
j_gene: TRBJ1-1

CDR3nt: TGTGCCAGCAGCTTAGGGGGCGGGGCCGTCGGGGGAACTAATGAAAAACTGTTTTTT
CDR3aa: CASSLGGGAVGGTNEKLFF
d_gene: -
abundance: -
v_gene: TRBV7-6
j_gene: TRBJ1-4

CDR3nt: TGTGCCAGCAGCCCGGGGGGTTACGAGCAGTACTTC
CDR3aa: CASSPGGYEQYF
d_gene: TRBD2
abundance: -
v_gene: TRBV5-4
j_gene: TRBJ2-7

CDR3nt: TGTGCCTGGTCAGGGGCCCAAGAGACCCAGTACTTC
CDR3aa: CAWSGAQETQYF
d_gene: -
abundance: -
v_gene: TRBV30
j_gene: TRBJ2-5

CDR3nt: TGTGCCAGCAGCCGCCCGGGATCGGGGGAGCAGTACTTC
CDR3aa: CASSRPGSGEQYF
d_gene: -
abundance: -
v_gene: TRBV7-2
j_gene: TRBJ2-7

CDR3nt: TGTGCCAGCACCCCGGACAGTCTTGGCAATCAGCCCCAGCATTTT
CDR3aa: CASTPDSLGNQPQHF
d_gene: -
abundance: few
v_gene: TRBV27
j_gene: TRBJ1-5

CDR3nt: TGCGCCAGTTCCGGGACTAGCGGGTCCTCAAGCACAGATACGCAGTATTTT
CDR3aa: CASSGTSGSSSTDTQYF
d_gene: TRBD2
abundance: few
v_gene: TRBV5-1
j_gene: TRBJ2-3

CDR3nt: TGTGCCAGCAGCTTGTCCCCAGGGAGGGAACACGAGCAGTACTTC
CDR3aa: CASSLSPGREHEQYF
d_gene: TRBD2
abundance: -
v_gene: TRBV5-4
j_gene: TRBJ2-7

CDR3nt: TGCGCCAGCAGCCAAGATTCTGTAGCACTAGCGGGCTCCTACGAGCAGTACTTC
CDR3aa: CASSQDSVALAGSYEQYF
d_gene: TRBD2
abundance: -
v_gene: TRBV4-1
j_gene: TRBJ2-7

CDR3nt: TGCGCCAGCACCCCGAACCCCGGACTGATGGAGACCCAGTACTTC
CDR3aa: CASTPNPGLMETQYF
d_gene: -
abundance: -
v_gene: TRBV10-2
j_gene: TRBJ2-5

CDR3nt: TGTGCCAGCAGCTTCTCTTCTAGCGGGGAGAAACGATACTTC
CDR3aa: CASSFSSSGEKRYF
d_gene: TRBD2
abundance: -
v_gene: TRBV7-2
j_gene: TRBJ2-7

CDR3nt: TGTGCCAGCAGCCCGCGGTCTGCAACTAATGAAAAACTGTTTTTT
CDR3aa: CASSPRSATNEKLFF
d_gene: -
abundance: -
v_gene: TRBV27
j_gene: TRBJ1-4

CDR3nt: TGTGCCAGCAGCTTAGATGGCAGAAAATACAATGAGCAGTTCTTC
CDR3aa: CASSLDGRKYNEQFF
d_gene: -
abundance: -
v_gene: TRBV7-9
j_gene: TRBJ2-1

CDR3nt: TGTGCCATTAGGAGGGGGCCAGACCCCTATAGCAATCAGCCCCAGCATTTT
CDR3aa: CAIRRGPDPYSNQPQHF
d_gene: TRBD1
abundance: once
v_gene: TRBV10-3
j_gene: TRBJ1-5

CDR3nt: TGTGCCAGCAGCTCCCTCGAGGGCTACACCTTC
CDR3aa: CASSSLEGYTF
d_gene: -
abundance: -
v_gene: TRBV7-2
j_gene: TRBJ1-2

CDR3nt: TGTGCCAGCAGAGAGGCTAGCGGGCGTCCCTACAATGAGCAGCTCTTC
CDR3aa: CASREASGRPYNEQLF
d_gene: TRBD2
abundance: -
v_gene: TRBV6-4
j_gene: TRBJ2-1

CDR3nt: TGTGCCATCCACAGGGATGGGTCTGGAAACACCATATATTTT
CDR3aa: CAIHRDGSGNTIYF
d_gene: -
abundance: -
v_gene: TRBV10-3
j_gene: TRBJ1-3

CDR3nt: TGTGCCAGCAGGGGGACAGGGTTATCCTACGAGCAGTACTTC
CDR3aa: CASRGTGLSYEQYF
d_gene: TRBD1
abundance: -
v_gene: TRBV2
j_gene: TRBJ2-7

CDR3nt: TGTGCCAGCAGCTCGGACGGGGGGCTAGCTAGGCCCCAGCATTTT
CDR3aa: CASSSDGGLARPQHF
d_gene: -
abundance: -
v_gene: TRBV5-6
j_gene: TRBJ1-5

CDR3nt: TGTGCCACGCGGTTCGGGGGGGCCCTCTACGAGCAGTACTTC
CDR3aa: CATRFGGALYEQYF
d_gene: TRBD2
abundance: -
v_gene: TRBV6-1
j_gene: TRBJ2-7

CDR3nt: TGTGCCAGCAGGTACCGGGACAGGGTTACAGATACGCAGTATTTT
CDR3aa: CASRYRDRVTDTQYF
d_gene: TRBD1
abundance: -
v_gene: TRBV27
j_gene: TRBJ2-3

CDR3nt: TGCGCCAGCAGTGAGGAGGAACTAGCGGTCCTAAACGGGGAGCTGTTTTTT
CDR3aa: CASSEEELAVLNGELFF
d_gene: TRBD2
abundance: -
v_gene: TRBV10-1
j_gene: TRBJ2-2

CDR3nt: TGTGCCAGCAGTCAAATATATCGGGCAGGGCCGTTCTTC
CDR3aa: CASSQIYRAGPFF
d_gene: -
abundance: -
v_gene: TRBV6-1
j_gene: TRBJ2-1

CDR3nt: TGTGCCAGCACCCCGACTGACCGAGGCCATGGCTACACCTTC
CDR3aa: CASTPTDRGHGYTF
d_gene: -
abundance: -
v_gene: TRBV5-6
j_gene: TRBJ1-2

CDR3nt: TGTGCCAGCAGTTCGGGATGGGACAGGTTGATCGCTTTT
CDR3aa: CASSSGWDRLIAF
d_gene: TRBD1
abundance: -
v_gene: TRBV2
j_gene: TRBJ1-3

CDR3nt: TGTGCCAGCAATGGTGGGGAGAATTCACCCCTCCACTTT
CDR3aa: CASNGGENSPLHF
d_gene: -
abundance: few
v_gene: TRBV6-1
j_gene: TRBJ1-6

CDR3nt: TGTGCCAGCAGCTTAGGGAGGGAGACCCAGTACTTC
CDR3aa: CASSLGRETQYF
d_gene: -
abundance: once
v_gene: TRBV7-3
j_gene: TRBJ2-5

CDR3nt: TGTGCCAGCGCCTGGGCAGCGAACACCGGGGAGCTGTTTTTT
CDR3aa: CASAWAANTGELFF
d_gene: -
abundance: -
v_gene: TRBV6-6
j_gene: TRBJ2-2

CDR3nt: TGTGCCAGCCTCGACACAAATCAGCCCCAGCATTTT
CDR3aa: CASLDTNQPQHF
d_gene: -
abundance: -
v_gene: TRBV6-6
j_gene: TRBJ1-5

CDR3nt: TGTGCCAGCAGCTTAAGCGCTCCTGGGGCTTTCTTT
CDR3aa: CASSLSAPGAFF
d_gene: -
abundance: -
v_gene: TRBV11-2
j_gene: TRBJ1-1

CDR3nt: TGTGCCAGCAGGGACCGGGAAACTTATAATTCACCCCTCCACTTT
CDR3aa: CASRDRETYNSPLHF
d_gene: -
abundance: -
v_gene: TRBV25-1
j_gene: TRBJ1-6

CDR3nt: TGTGCCAGCAGCCGTACGGTAAAACTGTTTTTT
CDR3aa: CASSRTVKLFF
d_gene: -
abundance: -
v_gene: TRBV11-2
j_gene: TRBJ1-4

CDR3nt: TGTGCCGCCGCGGGCGGGTACGGGAACACTGAAGCTTTCTTT
CDR3aa: CAAAGGYGNTEAFF
d_gene: -
abundance: -
v_gene: TRBV10-3
j_gene: TRBJ1-1

CDR3nt: TGTGCCAGCAGCCCCGCCGGGACAGGGCTCAACGAGCAGTACTTC
CDR3aa: CASSPAGTGLNEQYF
d_gene: TRBD1
abundance: -
v_gene: TRBV13
j_gene: TRBJ2-7

CDR3nt: TGCGCCAGCAGACCCACCCGGGACAGGGGAGCCGGGGCCAACGTCCTGACTTTC
CDR3aa: CASRPTRDRGAGANVLTF
d_gene: TRBD1
abundance: once
v_gene: TRBV4-1
j_gene: TRBJ2-6

CDR3nt: TGTGCCAGCAAAACAAGGGATGGAGGTGAAAAACTGTTTTTT
CDR3aa: CASKTRDGGEKLFF
d_gene: -
abundance: -
v_gene: TRBV28
j_gene: TRBJ1-4

CDR3nt: TGTGCCAGCAGTGAAGGGGCGGGTGGGACTGAAGCTTTCTTT
CDR3aa: CASSEGAGGTEAFF
d_gene: -
abundance: -
v_gene: TRBV6-1
j_gene: TRBJ1-1